One and the same sample provided the 18 T cell receptor beta chains below, sequenced in a study of neoadjuvant nivolumab and ipilimumab in lung cancer. Produced via immunoSEQ multiplex PCR; TCRdb's table is partial and in-frame only. The sample comprises just over 3,000 clones, approximately 88% of which are singletons, and about 1% rests with the top ten. Sample: tumor tissue, taken after neoadjuvant nivolumab, alone or with ipilimumab, at or shortly before surgery. Receptors were obtained from an adult with non-small cell lung cancer.

V is TRBV5-3 and J is TRBJ1-5; D gene ambiguous. TRBV5-3 is identified as an open reading frame with a role that is uncertain. The CDR3 is 13 residues long. V lost 4 bases to trimming and J lost 6 bases, with 11 bases between them. The CDR3 spells CARSLRISQPQHF. For the CDR3, the DNA is TGTGCCAGAAGCCTTAGAATCTCTCAGCCCCAGCATTTT.

J is TRBJ2-7 and V is TRBV7-2; 10 bases match TRBD1. The CDR3 runs to 13 residues. The germline CDR1 and CDR2 sequences are SGHTA and FQGNSA. V shed 5 bases, J shed 7 bases, and the junction held 5 bases outside the gene matches. The CDR3 protein is CASSGQGVSEQYF. Written as DNA, the CDR3 is TGTGCCAGCAGCGGACAGGGGGTGTCGGAGCAGTACTTC.

The chain is built from TRBV5-6 and TRBJ2-1, with D possibly matching TRBD1 (5 bases). Germline V gene lookup returns CDR1 SGHDT and CDR2 YYEEEE. The CDR3 covers 16 residues. Deletions cut 0 bases from V and 0 bases from J, with 10 bases between. CDR3 protein: CASSLAIDSSYNEQFF. For the CDR3, the DNA is TGTGCCAGCAGCTTGGCCATTGACAGCTCCTACAATGAGCAGTTCTTC.

The V and J genes are TRBV18 and TRBJ2-7; the match to TRBD2 covers 7 bases. This CDR3 is built from 13 residues. J lost 3 bases, V lost 5 bases, and 4 bases had no gene match. The germline gives CDR1 KGHSH, CDR2 LQKENI. The DNA of the CDR3 is TGTGCCAGCTCAGCGGGAGTATACTACGAGCAGTACTTC. Translation gives CASSAGVYYEQYF.

V and J are TRBV11-1 and TRBJ2-3; 9 nucleotides align to TRBD2. Germline loops: CDR1 SGHAT, CDR2 FQDESV (reference sequence). The CDR3 contains 16 residues. V dropped 3 bases and J dropped 6; count of bases not matched to a gene: 10. The CDR3 DNA sequence: TGTGCCAGCAGCTTCTCCCGCGGGAGGGCTTTCGATACGCAGTATTTT. Amino acid sequence: CASSFSRGRAFDTQYF. Based on the CDR3 plus reference TRBV11-1 and TRBJ2-3, the full variable domain is EAEVAQSPRYKITEKSQAVAFWCDPISGHATLYWYRQILGQGPELLVQFQDESVVDDSQLPKDRFSAERLKGVDSTLKIQPAELGDSAMYLCASSFSRGRAFDTQYFGPGTRLTVL.

The V call is TRBV27, the J call TRBJ2-7; the match to TRBD1 covers 9 bases. The CDR3 contains 15 residues. From germline, CDR1 is MNHEY and CDR2 SMNVEV (reference sequence). Trimming at V came to 6 bases and at J to 6 bases, leaving 12 bases not matched to a gene. CDR3 sequence: CASSGTGSAKSEQYF. CDR3 sequence (DNA): TGTGCCAGCAGCGGGACAGGGTCCGCAAAATCCGAGCAGTACTTC.

The chain links TRBV11-2 to TRBJ1-3; unclear D gene. Germline V gene lookup returns CDR1 SGHAT and CDR2 FQNNGV. This CDR3 has 13 amino acids. V was clipped by 8 bases and J by 4 bases, with 12 bases between them. The CDR3 protein is CASGTGIGNTIYF. CDR3 in DNA: TGTGCCAGCGGCACGGGGATAGGAAACACCATATATTTT.

The chain couples TRBV29-1 to TRBJ1-1, with unresolved D. The germline V and J ends were trimmed by 7 bases and 5 bases, with 17 bases remaining between them. Per germline, CDR1 SQVTM and CDR2 ANQGSEA. The CDR3 contains 13 residues. The CDR3 DNA reads TGCAGCGCACGACTCGGTGGGGATACTGAAGCTTTCTTT. It yields the protein CSARLGGDTEAFF.

This chain links TRBV11-2 with TRBJ2-1; no definite D call. V was trimmed by 1 base and J by 5 bases, leaving 3 bases between them. Per the germline V gene, CDR1 is SGHAT and CDR2 is FQNNGV. The CDR3 extends over 12 amino acids. In DNA, the CDR3 is TGTGCCAGCAGCTTAGCGGACAATGAGCAGTTCTTC. As protein: CASSLADNEQFF.

This clone was seen a few times. The chain has TRBV13 and TRBJ2-7; D remains ambiguous. Trimming stripped 4 bases from V and 5 bases from J, with 12 bases between. The CDR3 loop spans 13 amino acids. Germline assignment: CDR1 PRHDT and CDR2 FYEKMQ (reference sequence). The chain's CDR3 is CASSSHLVDEQYF. CDR3 in DNA: TGTGCCAGCAGCTCCCACCTTGTCGACGAGCAGTACTTC.

This chain uses TRBV30 with TRBJ2-2; 9 bases line up with TRBD1. The CDR3 sequence is 15 residues long. CDR1 is GTSNPN and CDR2 is SVGIG in the germline V gene (reference sequence). The V segment lost 3 bases and the J segment 5 bases; nucleotides outside the gene matches: 7. CDR3 loop: CAWSARDRVTGELFF. CDR3 in DNA: TGTGCCTGGAGCGCCCGGGACAGGGTTACCGGGGAGCTGTTTTTT.

V gene TRBV19 combines with J gene TRBJ1-5; 8 bases map to TRBD1. The length of the CDR3 is 17 residues. V shed 4 bases and J 0 bases; nucleotides not matched to a gene: 8. Germline CDR1 reads LNHDA; CDR2 reads SQIVND (reference sequence). CDR3 DNA sequence: TGTGCCAGTAGTAAAGAACAGGGGGTAGTTAGCAATCAGCCCCAGCATTTT. Its translation is CASSKEQGVVSNQPQHF.

This rearrangement joins TRBV5-1 to TRBJ1-2; the D gene is possibly TRBD1 (6 bases). This CDR3 has 14 amino acids. Trimming shortened V by 5 bases and J by 4 bases, and 15 bases separated the two germline ends. Germline V gene lookup returns CDR1 SGHRS and CDR2 YFSETQ. CDR3 in amino acids: CASRPGGDSYGYTF. CDR3 DNA: TGCGCCAGCAGGCCCGGGGGCGATTCCTATGGCTACACCTTC.

The gene calls are TRBV5-1 and TRBJ2-7, with 10 bases lining up with TRBD2. Per germline, CDR1 SGHRS and CDR2 YFSETQ. The CDR3 runs 15 residues. Trimming removed 4 bases from V and 0 bases from J; junction bases left unmatched: 4. This CDR3 reads CASSKTSGSSYEQYF. As DNA, the CDR3 is TGCGCCAGCAGCAAGACTAGCGGGTCCTCCTACGAGCAGTACTTC.

This clone was detected only once. The rearrangement uses TRBV5-6 and TRBJ1-5; D remains ambiguous. The V gene lost 0 bases and the J gene lost 0 bases, with 13 bases spanning the gap. CDR1 is SGHDT, CDR2 YYEEEE, per germline. The CDR3 extends over 17 amino acids. The CDR3 DNA follows: TGTGCCAGCAGCTTGGGGGCGCCGATCTATAGCAATCAGCCCCAGCATTTT. Residues: CASSLGAPIYSNQPQHF.

V usage is TRBV7-9 and J usage is TRBJ2-7; D not resolved. The ends were cut back, 5 bases at V and 1 base at J, with 9 bases in the middle. The CDR3 sequence is 13 residues long. Germline V gives CDR1 SEHNR, CDR2 FQNEAQ (reference sequence). The CDR3: CASSMVTSYEQYF. CDR3 coding DNA: TGTGCCAGCAGCATGGTGACGTCCTACGAGCAGTACTTC.

The rearrangement links TRBV5-4 to TRBJ2-2; D gene ambiguous. The germline V gene has CDR1 SGHNT and CDR2 YYREEE (reference sequence). With 2 bases removed from V and 0 bases from J, the gap between germline ends came to 8 bases. CDR3 length equals 15 residues. The CDR3 nucleotides are TGTGCCAGCAGCTTCGGCTACTCGAACACCGGGGAGCTGTTTTTT. The encoded protein is CASSFGYSNTGELFF.

The V and J genes are TRBV6-1 and TRBJ2-7, with unresolved D. The V end lost 10 bases, the J end lost 5 bases, and 15 bases lay between the germline ends. The germline V gene encodes CDR1 MNHNS and CDR2 SASEGT. The CDR3 covers 12 residues. The chain's CDR3 is CAMQSVDHEQYF. DNA of the CDR3: TGTGCCATGCAGTCCGTGGATCACGAGCAGTACTTC.